This entry lists 13 T cell receptor beta chains sequenced from one sample in a study of shared clonotypes between healthy human individuals. The naive CD8 subset, CD45RO-negative cells positively selected for CCR7, excluded terminally differentiated effector memory CD45RA+ cells. Assay: immunoSEQ multiplex PCR; the TCRdb copy retains only in-frame clones and omits some. The sample carries around 2.1 million clones, under 95% recorded once. Sequencing used naive CD8+ T cells from PBMCs. Receptors were obtained from a man between 18 and 29 years old in good health. Some clones in this sample may be carry-over from other donors' samples.

The chain links TRBV13 to TRBJ2-3, with D perhaps TRBD1 (6 bases). CDR3 length equals 16 residues. Germline V gene lookup returns CDR1 PRHDT and CDR2 FYEKMQ (reference sequence). V lost 5 bases to trimming and J lost 0 bases, with 15 bases between them. The CDR3 nucleotides are TGTGCCAGCAGCCTCGGACAGATAGCTAGCACAGATACGCAGTATTTT. Residues: CASSLGQIASTDTQYF.

The V call is TRBV29-1, the J call TRBJ2-1; the match to TRBD2 covers 8 bases. There are 13 residues in the CDR3. V lost 8 bases to trimming and J lost 5 bases; unmatched junction nucleotides: 8. CDR1 is SQVTM, CDR2 ANQGSEA, per germline. CDR3 sequence: CSHGGGRDNEQFF. As DNA, the CDR3 is TGCAGCCACGGGGGGGGCAGGGACAATGAGCAGTTCTTC.

The chain couples TRBV7-9 to TRBJ2-3; a weak D match, TRBD1 (5 bases). The CDR3 runs 16 residues. Germline values: CDR1 SEHNR, CDR2 FQNEAQ (reference sequence). V gave up 0 bases and J gave up 4 bases, with 14 bases separating them. Here the CDR3 reads CASSLAAGLGPDTQYF. The CDR3 region has the DNA TGTGCCAGCAGCTTAGCGGCAGGTTTGGGGCCAGATACGCAGTATTTT. Variable domain in full (rest from reference TRBV7-9 and TRBJ2-3): DTGVSQNPRHKITKRGQNVTFRCDPISEHNRLYWYRQTLGQGPEFLTYFQNEAQLEKSRLLSDRFSAERPKGSFSTLEIQRTEQGDSAMYLCASSLAAGLGPDTQYFGPGTRLTVL.

V gene TRBV28 combines with J gene TRBJ2-1; possibly TRBD1 for D (6 bases). Germline CDR1 reads MDHEN; CDR2 reads SYDVKM. This CDR3 has 16 residues. Trimming pared 5 bases from V and 6 bases from J, leaving 20 bases between. The CDR3 spells CASSDYRESSFNEQFF. As DNA, the CDR3 is TGTGCCAGCAGTGACTACAGGGAAAGTTCGTTCAATGAGCAGTTCTTC.

The genes are TRBV27 and TRBJ2-2, with a possible D match to TRBD2 (5 bases). This CDR3 is 17 amino acids long. The germline V gene has CDR1 MNHEY and CDR2 SMNVEV (reference sequence). Trimming took 4 bases from V and 0 from J, leaving 15 bases between them. CDR3 loop: CASSWERKTPNTGELFF. DNA for the CDR3: TGTGCCAGCAGTTGGGAGAGAAAGACCCCGAACACCGGGGAGCTGTTTTTT.

The genes are TRBV18 and TRBJ2-5, with 10 positions matching TRBD1. CDR3 size: 16 residues. V was pared by 1 base and J by 5 bases, with 7 bases of the junction left unmatched. Germline-derived CDR1 and CDR2 are KGHSH and LQKENI. The DNA for the CDR3 is TGTGCCAGCTCACCACAGGAAATGACAGGGGGCGAGACCCAGTACTTC. It is translated as CASSPQEMTGGETQYF.

V and J are TRBV29-1 and TRBJ1-2; D gene unclear. CDR1 is SQVTM, CDR2 ANQGSEA, per germline. This CDR3 spans 13 amino acids. The ends were cut back, 4 bases at V and 1 base at J, with 10 bases in the middle. The CDR3 sequence is CSVVFPSNYGYTF. The CDR3 bases are TGCAGCGTTGTTTTTCCGAGTAACTATGGCTACACCTTC.

This sequence joins TRBV2 and TRBJ1-2, with 10 bases matching TRBD1. The V gene end was trimmed by 2 bases and the J gene end by 8 bases; junction bases not matched to a gene: 20. The CDR3 length is 19 residues. The V gene's germline CDR1 is SNHLY and CDR2 FYNNEI. CDR3 in amino acids: CASSEMQSTHRDRGRGYTF. Written as DNA, the CDR3 is TGTGCCAGCAGTGAAATGCAAAGCACGCACCGGGACAGGGGTCGGGGCTACACCTTC. Together with reference TRBV2 and TRBJ1-2, the CDR3 gives the full variable domain: EPEVTQTPSHQVTQMGQEVILRCVPISNHLYFYWYRQILGQKVEFLVSFYNNEISEKSEIFDDQFSVERPDGSNFTLKIRSTKLEDSAMYFCASSEMQSTHRDRGRGYTFGSGTRLTVV.

V usage is TRBV6-5 and J usage is TRBJ2-7; 13 nucleotides line up with TRBD2. This CDR3 region has 16 residues. The germline V gene encodes CDR1 MNHEY and CDR2 SVGAGI. Losses at the gene ends were 6 bases for V and 2 bases for J; bases not matched to a gene: 7. The chain's CDR3 is CASSYPGTSGTYEQYF. CDR3 in DNA: TGTGCCAGCAGCTACCCTGGGACTAGCGGGACCTACGAGCAGTACTTC.

CDR3 sequence reads: CASSSSISYEQYF. CDR3 coding DNA: TGTGCCAGTAGTTCCTCAATTTCCTACGAGCAGTACTTC. The chain employs TRBV19 and TRBJ2-7; no clear D. CDR3 length: 13 amino acids. Germline V lookup: CDR1 LNHDA, CDR2 SQIVND (reference sequence). V was pared by 5 bases and J by 1 base, with 9 bases between.

V is TRBV27 and J is TRBJ2-1, with TRBD1 as a possible D gene (6 bases). The germline V gene has CDR1 MNHEY and CDR2 SMNVEV (reference sequence). V was clipped by 4 bases and J by 5 bases, with 18 bases between them. This CDR3 has 16 amino acids. CDR3 region: CASSYLWDTQNNEQFF. The CDR3 coding sequence is TGTGCCAGCAGTTATCTCTGGGACACCCAGAACAATGAGCAGTTCTTC.

This chain joins TRBV29-1 and TRBJ2-1, with D perhaps TRBD2 (5 bases). The length of the CDR3 is 16 residues. V lost 5 bases and J lost 0, with 17 bases in between. Germline V CDR1 and CDR2: SQVTM, ANQGSEA. CDR3 DNA: TGCAGCGTTTATGACGCTGCGGGCCCCTCCTACAATGAGCAGTTCTTC. This codes for CSVYDAAGPSYNEQFF.

The rearrangement joins TRBV7-6 to TRBJ2-1; D not certain. The V gene's germline CDR1 is SGHVS and CDR2 FNYEAQ. Deletions cut 4 bases from V and 5 bases from J, with 15 bases between. The CDR3 is made up of 15 amino acids. The CDR3 DNA is TGTGCCAGCAGCTCCCTTTCAGCCCCCCACAATGAGCAGTTCTTC. Its translation: CASSSLSAPHNEQFF.